This is a list of T cell receptor beta chains from one sample in a study of T-cell reconstitution after alpha-beta-depleted transplantation in children. TCRdb called the PCR reads again in MiXCR, with one record for every CDR3 protein. The sample lists 780,000 or so distinct CDR3 sequences, 15% to 20% occurring once. The sequencing used PBMCs, mostly from graft donor cells, collected 360 days after TCRalphabeta/CD19-depleted stem cell transplant. These receptors all stem from a male patient between 5 and 17 years old who had a stem cell transplant for acute lymphoblastic leukemia, so the T cells may come from the graft donor. CDR3s include the opening cysteine and the closing phenylalanine or tryptophan. The D gene is left open where the match is weak. Expanded clones get a size class; other rows say once, few or many, or leave the size out.

V	J	D	size	DNA	CDR3
TRBV5-1	TRBJ2-3	TRBD2	few	TGCGCCAGCAGCACCCGCGGACTAGCGGGAGGTGGCGATACGCAGTATTTT	CASSTRGLAGGGDTQYF
TRBV6-2/TRBV6-3	TRBJ1-1	-	few	TGTGCCAGCAGTTACCCGCGGACCATGAACACTGAAGCTTTCTTT	CASSYPRTMNTEAFF
TRBV12-3/TRBV12-4	TRBJ1-3	TRBD1	-	TGTGCCAGCAGTTTAGCGGGGACAGGGGCTGGAAACACCATATATTTT	CASSLAGTGAGNTIYF
TRBV11-2	TRBJ2-2	-	-	TGTGCCAGCAGCTTTACCCTCGGACCACCTTCCGCGAACACCGGGGAGCTGTTTTTT	CASSFTLGPPSANTGELFF
TRBV12-3/TRBV12-4	TRBJ1-2	-	-	TGTGCCAGCAGCCCCGACAGCTTTTATGGCTACACCTTC	CASSPDSFYGYTF
TRBV12-3/TRBV12-4	TRBJ2-1	-	few	TGTGCCAGCACTCCGTCGATCGGTAATGTCCATGAGCAGTTCTTC	CASTPSIGNVHEQFF
TRBV27	TRBJ1-5	TRBD1	-	TGTGCCAGCAGTTCTCAGGGGGGAGGCAATCAGCCCCAGCATTTT	CASSSQGGGNQPQHF
TRBV27	TRBJ2-2	-	-	TGTGCCAGCCGTACAGGGACGGCCACCGGGGAGCTGTTTTTT	CASRTGTATGELFF
TRBV29-1	TRBJ2-1	-	few	TGCAGCGTTGAAAGGCTAGGAAGCTCCTACAATGAGCAGTTCTTC	CSVERLGSSYNEQFF
TRBV20-1	TRBJ2-2	-	-	TGCAGTGCTAGTCGCCCCTGGGGCGGGGACACCGGGGAGCTGTTTTTT	CSASRPWGGDTGELFF
TRBV5-5	TRBJ2-5	-	-	TGTGCCAGCAGCTTTCCGGGACTGAAGGCCCAGTACTTC	CASSFPGLKAQYF
TRBV7-9	TRBJ2-5	-	-	TGTGCCAGCAGCTTGAATGTGTGGGGCCAAGAGACCCAGTACTTC	CASSLNVWGQETQYF
TRBV20-1	TRBJ2-3	-	-	TGCAGTGCTAGATACCAGGAGCGCACAGATACGCAGTATTTT	CSARYQERTDTQYF
TRBV24-1	TRBJ2-3	TRBD1	-	TGTGCCACCAGTGACCCGACAGGGAAATCCACAGATACGCAGTATTTT	CATSDPTGKSTDTQYF
TRBV12-3/TRBV12-4	TRBJ2-2	-	many	TGTGCCAGCAGCCCGACGGGGCTGAACACCGGGGAGCTGTTTTTT	CASSPTGLNTGELFF
TRBV12-3/TRBV12-4	TRBJ2-1	-	-	TGTGCCAGCAGTTTAGTCCAGACCGGGATAAGCGAGCAGTTCTTC	CASSLVQTGISEQFF
TRBV7-3	TRBJ2-2	-	few	TGTGCCAGCAGTAGTGGGATAGGGACCGGGGAGCTGTTTTTT	CASSSGIGTGELFF
TRBV7-9	TRBJ2-1	TRBD2	few	TGTGCCAGCAGCTCTCCGGGACTAGAGGTCGAGCAGTTCTTC	CASSSPGLEVEQFF
TRBV19	TRBJ2-5	-	-	TGTGCCAGTAGTATAACTGTGGGCAGACAAGAGACCCAGTACTTC	CASSITVGRQETQYF
TRBV11-2	TRBJ2-3	-	few	TGTGCCAGCAGCTTTATCCGCGGAACGAGGGATACGCAGTATTTT	CASSFIRGTRDTQYF
TRBV5-1	TRBJ1-5	TRBD1	few	TGCGCCAGCAGCTTGGGCGGGACAGGGCCTAGCAATCAGCCCCAGCATTTT	CASSLGGTGPSNQPQHF
TRBV7-9	TRBJ1-5	-	-	TGTGCCAGCAGCTTTTCTCGGGGCCGGAAGGGAAAGGGTCAGCCCCAGCATTTT	CASSFSRGRKGKGQPQHF
TRBV25-1	TRBJ2-7	TRBD1	few	TGTGCCAGCAGTGCCTCACCGGGACAGGGTTCGAACGAGCAGTACTTC	CASSASPGQGSNEQYF
TRBV20-1	TRBJ2-7	-	few	TGCAGTGCTACGGCTGCTACCTACGAGCAGTACTTC	CSATAATYEQYF
TRBV11-3	TRBJ2-7	-	-	TGTGCCAGCAGCTTAGAAACTTACTACGAGCAGTACTTC	CASSLETYYEQYF
TRBV24-1	TRBJ2-1	-	many	TGTGCCACCCAATTGGGGGCCCACAATGAGCAGTTCTTC	CATQLGAHNEQFF